A selection of T cell receptor beta chains follows, all from one sample in a study of T cell responses to AZD1222 COVID-19 vaccine. TCRdb's copy holds only in-frame clones and misses some; the assay was immunoSEQ multiplex PCR. The sample includes approximately 150,000 clones, about 92% of them seen just once. Source: peripheral blood, taken on day 0 of AZD1222 vaccination. Receptor source: an adult in good health. Both conserved end residues are part of each CDR3. D genes are given only for firm matches. The size entry is marked missing in some rows and otherwise reads once, few, many or a size class.

TRBV28	.	TRBD1	TRBJ2-7	TGTGCCAGCTTATCCGGGACAGGGGGCTTCTACGAGCAGTACTTC	CASLSGTGGFYEQYF
TRBV9	once	.	TRBJ2-7	TGTGCCAGCAGCGTATGTCTAGGGGTGGGGGAGCGGACCTACGAGCAGTACTTC	CASSVCLGVGERTYEQYF
TRBV30	.	TRBD2	TRBJ2-3	TGTGCCTGGAGTGTGGGCGGGGGGCTTAATACGCAGTATTTT	CAWSVGGGLNTQYF
TRBV11-3	.	.	TRBJ1-2	TGTGCCAGCAGCTTAGGAGGAGCCGTAGGCTACACCTTC	CASSLGGAVGYTF
TRBV12-3/TRBV12-4	.	.	TRBJ1-3	TGTGCCAGCACCGACGGAAACACCATATATTTT	CASTDGNTIYF
TRBV7-9	.	TRBD2	TRBJ2-2	TGTGCCAGCAGCGTCTCTAGCGGGAGAAACACCGGGGAGCTGTTTTTT	CASSVSSGRNTGELFF
TRBV19	.	TRBD2	TRBJ2-3	TGTGCCAGTAGTATAAGCGGGGGAGGCACAGATACGCAGTATTTT	CASSISGGGTDTQYF
TRBV11-2	once	TRBD1	TRBJ1-6	TGTGCCAGCACCCAAGACGGGACAGGGTATAATTCACCCCTCCACTTT	CASTQDGTGYNSPLHF
TRBV19	.	.	TRBJ1-2	TGTGCCAGTAGTGAATTCACCTATGGCTACACCTTC	CASSEFTYGYTF
TRBV9	.	TRBD1	TRBJ1-2	TGTGCCAGCAGCGCCATGTTACAGGGGGACTATGGCTACACCTTC	CASSAMLQGDYGYTF
TRBV5-6	.	.	TRBJ2-2	TGTGCCAGCAGCTTTGTAGGGCTCACCGGGGAGCTGTTTTTT	CASSFVGLTGELFF
TRBV9	once	TRBD1	TRBJ2-2	TGTGCCAGCAGCGACCAAGGGACAGGGAACACCGGGGAGCTGTTTTTT	CASSDQGTGNTGELFF
TRBV30	.	.	TRBJ1-3	TGTGCCTGGGCTCACGAAGGAAACACCATATATTTT	CAWAHEGNTIYF
TRBV7-3	.	TRBD1	TRBJ2-3	TGTGCCAGCAGTCAAGGGACAGCCTCTAGCACAGATACGCAGTATTTT	CASSQGTASSTDTQYF
TRBV29-1	.	.	TRBJ1-1	TGCAGCGTTGGTAGGGCAGGGAACACTGAAGCTTTCTTT	CSVGRAGNTEAFF
TRBV11-2	.	.	TRBJ2-1	TGTGCCAGCAGCTTATTCCATCCGGGCGAGCAGTTCTTC	CASSLFHPGEQFF
TRBV4-3	.	.	TRBJ1-1	TGCGCCAGCAGCCCGGGTTGGGGGGGTTACACTGAAGCTTTCTTT	CASSPGWGGYTEAFF
TRBV7-3	.	.	TRBJ1-3	TGTGCCAGCAGCTTAAACCGGGACGGTGGAAACACCATATATTTT	CASSLNRDGGNTIYF
TRBV18	.	.	TRBJ1-1	TGTGCCAGCTCACCACCGTTTGGGGACTACACTGAAGCTTTCTTT	CASSPPFGDYTEAFF
TRBV7-2	.	.	TRBJ2-4	TGTGCCAGCAGCTCCGCCCCCTACAGGAAAACCCTAGCCAAAAACATTCAGTACTTC	CASSSAPYRKTLAKNIQYF
TRBV5-1	.	.	TRBJ1-1	TGCGCCAGCAGCCCGCCCGCTAACACTGAAGCTTTCTTT	CASSPPANTEAFF
TRBV29-1	.	.	TRBJ1-1	TGCAGCGTTGAAGCTTCCGAGTCCGGGGCGAACACTGAAGCTTTCTTT	CSVEASESGANTEAFF
TRBV3-1/TRBV3-2	once	.	TRBJ1-6	TGTGCCAGCAGCCAAGAATCGAATTCACCCCTCCACTTT	CASSQESNSPLHF
TRBV9	.	TRBD2	TRBJ2-1	TGTGCCAGCAGCGTAGGTAGCGGGAGGGCCCCTGAGCAGTTCTTC	CASSVGSGRAPEQFF
TRBV7-2	.	TRBD2	TRBJ2-1	TGTGCCAGCAGCACCAGCGGGACCGCCGGGTCCCAACAGTTCTTC	CASSTSGTAGSQQFF
TRBV30	.	.	TRBJ2-2	TGTGCCTCCGGGGTGAACACCGGGGAGCTGTTTTTT	CASGVNTGELFF
TRBV5-8	.	.	TRBJ2-3	TGTGCCAGCAGCTACTCTCCGAAAGATACGCAGTATTTT	CASSYSPKDTQYF
TRBV4-1	.	.	TRBJ2-7	TGCGCCAGCAGCCAAGATAATCCCTACGAGCAGTACTTC	CASSQDNPYEQYF
TRBV6-5	.	.	TRBJ2-7	TGTGCCAGCAGTCCATCCGGGACCCACGAGCAGTACTTC	CASSPSGTHEQYF
TRBV19	.	.	TRBJ2-5	TGTGCCAGTAGTTCCCGGGACGGAGAGACCCAGTACTTC	CASSSRDGETQYF
TRBV19	.	.	TRBJ2-2	TGTGCCAGTGCTTTGTGGGAGAACACCGGGGAGCTGTTTTTT	CASALWENTGELFF
TRBV18	.	.	TRBJ2-7	TGTGCCAGCGGGAGGACAGGCTCCTACGAGCAGTACTTC	CASGRTGSYEQYF
TRBV7-3	.	TRBD2	TRBJ2-1	TGTGCCAGCAGCTCCGGGACTAGCGGGGGGGCGGTCGATGAGCAGTTCTTC	CASSSGTSGGAVDEQFF
TRBV4-1	.	.	TRBJ2-3	TGCGCCAGCAGCCAATTCCTGGACGCCAATACGCAGTATTTT	CASSQFLDANTQYF
TRBV11-3	once	TRBD2	TRBJ2-1	TGTGCCAGCAGCTCGGGACTAGCGAAATACAATGAGCAGTTCTTC	CASSSGLAKYNEQFF
TRBV18	.	TRBD1	TRBJ1-1	TGTGCCAGCTCACCATACCCCAGGGGGCCTGAAGCTTTCTTT	CASSPYPRGPEAFF
TRBV10-2	.	TRBD2	TRBJ2-3	TGCGCCAGCCAACCTACGGGACTAGCGGGGGGCATGTGGCAGTATTTT	CASQPTGLAGGMWQYF